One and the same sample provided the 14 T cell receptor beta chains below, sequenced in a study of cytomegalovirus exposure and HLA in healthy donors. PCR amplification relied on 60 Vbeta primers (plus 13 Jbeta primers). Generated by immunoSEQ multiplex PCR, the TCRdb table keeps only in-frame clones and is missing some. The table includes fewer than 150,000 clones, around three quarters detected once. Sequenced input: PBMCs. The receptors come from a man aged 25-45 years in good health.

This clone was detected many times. CDR3 nucleotides: TGCGCCAGCTCAGGGGGATCCTACGAGCAGTACTTC. Its translation is CASSGGSYEQYF. The J gene is TRBJ2-7, the V gene TRBV23-1; 7 bases map to TRBD1. TRBV23-1 is an open reading frame whose function is uncertain. V trimming: 8 bases; J trimming: 1 base; junction bases outside the gene matches: 2. The CDR3 contains 12 residues.

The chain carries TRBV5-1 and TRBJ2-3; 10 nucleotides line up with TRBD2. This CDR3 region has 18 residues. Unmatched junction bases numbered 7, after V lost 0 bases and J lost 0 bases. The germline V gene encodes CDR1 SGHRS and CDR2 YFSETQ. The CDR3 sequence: CASSLAGVTSGSTDTQYF. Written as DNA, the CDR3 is TGCGCCAGCAGCTTGGCCGGCGTGACTAGCGGGAGCACAGATACGCAGTATTTT.

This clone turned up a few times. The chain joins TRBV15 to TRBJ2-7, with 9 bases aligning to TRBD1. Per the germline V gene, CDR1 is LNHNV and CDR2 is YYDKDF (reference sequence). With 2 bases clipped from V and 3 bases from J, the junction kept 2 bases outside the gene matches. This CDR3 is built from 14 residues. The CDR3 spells CATSRLTGGYEQYF. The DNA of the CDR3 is TGTGCCACCAGCAGATTGACAGGGGGCTACGAGCAGTACTTC.

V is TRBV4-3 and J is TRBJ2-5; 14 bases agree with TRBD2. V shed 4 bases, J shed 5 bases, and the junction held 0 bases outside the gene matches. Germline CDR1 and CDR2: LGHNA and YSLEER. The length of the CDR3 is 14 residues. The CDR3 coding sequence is TGCGCCAGCAGCCGGACTAGCGGGAGGGAGACCCAGTACTTC. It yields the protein CASSRTSGRETQYF.

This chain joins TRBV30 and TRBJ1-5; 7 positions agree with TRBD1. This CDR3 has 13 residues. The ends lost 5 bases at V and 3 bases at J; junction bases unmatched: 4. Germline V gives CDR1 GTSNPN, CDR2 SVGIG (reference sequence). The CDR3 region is CAWGGQNNQPQHF. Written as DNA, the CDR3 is TGTGCCTGGGGGGGACAGAACAATCAGCCCCAGCATTTT.

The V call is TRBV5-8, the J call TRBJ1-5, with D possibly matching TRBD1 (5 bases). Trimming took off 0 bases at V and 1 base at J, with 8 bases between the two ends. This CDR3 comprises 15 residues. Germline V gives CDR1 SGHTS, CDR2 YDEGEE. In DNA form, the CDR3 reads TGTGCCAGCAGCTTGGAGGGACTGAGCAATCAGCCCCAGCATTTT. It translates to CASSLEGLSNQPQHF.

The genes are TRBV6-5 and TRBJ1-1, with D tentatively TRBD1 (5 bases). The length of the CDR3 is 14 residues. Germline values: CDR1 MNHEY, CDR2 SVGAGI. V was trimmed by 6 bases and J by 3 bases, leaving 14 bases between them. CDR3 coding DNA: TGTGCCAGCAGCCGCTCGCAAGGGGACACTGAAGCTTTCTTT. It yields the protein CASSRSQGDTEAFF.

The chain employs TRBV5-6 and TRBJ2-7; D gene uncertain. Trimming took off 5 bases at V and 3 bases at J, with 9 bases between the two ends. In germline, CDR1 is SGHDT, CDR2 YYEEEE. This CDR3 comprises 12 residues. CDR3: CASSYAYYEQYF. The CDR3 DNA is TGTGCCAGCAGTTATGCGTACTACGAGCAGTACTTC.

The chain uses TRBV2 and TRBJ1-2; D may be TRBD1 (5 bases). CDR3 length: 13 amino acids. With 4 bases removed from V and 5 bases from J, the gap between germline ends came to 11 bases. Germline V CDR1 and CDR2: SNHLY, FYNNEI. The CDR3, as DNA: TGTGCCAGCAGTGTTCGGGGGACGTATGGCTACACCTTC. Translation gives CASSVRGTYGYTF.

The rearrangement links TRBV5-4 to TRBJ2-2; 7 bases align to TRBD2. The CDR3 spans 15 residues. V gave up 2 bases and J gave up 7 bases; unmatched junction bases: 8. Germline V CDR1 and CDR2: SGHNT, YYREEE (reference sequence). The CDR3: CASSLNGRPLGELFF. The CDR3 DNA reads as TGTGCCAGCAGCTTAAACGGGAGGCCCCTCGGGGAGCTGTTTTTT.

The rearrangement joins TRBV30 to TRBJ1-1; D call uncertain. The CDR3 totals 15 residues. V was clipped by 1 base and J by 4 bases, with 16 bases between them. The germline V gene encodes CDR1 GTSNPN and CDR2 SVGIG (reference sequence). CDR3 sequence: CAWSGPQWRSTEAFF. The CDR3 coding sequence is TGTGCCTGGAGTGGCCCCCAGTGGAGATCCACTGAAGCTTTCTTT. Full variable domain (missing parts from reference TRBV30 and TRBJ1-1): SQTIHQWPATLVQPVGSPLSLECTVEGTSNPNLYWYRQAAGRGLQLLFYSVGIGQISSEVPQNLSASRPQDRQFILSSKKLLLSDSGFYLCAWSGPQWRSTEAFFGQGTRLTVV.

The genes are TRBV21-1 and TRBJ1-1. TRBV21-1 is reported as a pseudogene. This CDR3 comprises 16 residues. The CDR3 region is CASSEDAGPHNTEAFF. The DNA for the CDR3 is TGTGCCAGCTCAGAAGACGCGGGACCTCACAACACTGAAGCTTTCTTT.

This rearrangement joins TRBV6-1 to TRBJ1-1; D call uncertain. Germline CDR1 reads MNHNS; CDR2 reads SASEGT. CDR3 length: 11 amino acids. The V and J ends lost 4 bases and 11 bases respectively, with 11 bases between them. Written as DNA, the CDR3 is TGTGCCAGCAGTGGGGAGTTGCACGCTTTCTTT. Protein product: CASSGELHAFF.

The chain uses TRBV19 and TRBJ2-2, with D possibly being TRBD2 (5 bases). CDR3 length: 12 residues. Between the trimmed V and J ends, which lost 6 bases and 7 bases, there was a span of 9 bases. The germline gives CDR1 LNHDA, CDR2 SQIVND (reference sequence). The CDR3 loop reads CASRGSGGELFF. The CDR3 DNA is TGTGCCAGTAGGGGCAGCGGCGGGGAGCTGTTTTTT.